This note documents a single T cell receptor (beta chain) sequence. This sample was included in a study of technical replicates of blood from several donors. TCRdb's table, derived via immunoSEQ multiplex PCR, lists solely in-frame clones and lacks some. In the table there are 70,000 to 95,000 clones, more than 85% of which are singletons. The CDR3 covers 13 residues. Germline V CDR1 and CDR2: SNHLY, FYNNEI. Trimming removed 11 bases from V and 4 bases from J, with 17 bases in between. The sequenced sample consisted of T cells isolated from PBMCs. This clonotype originated in a human donor in good health. The chain couples TRBV2 to TRBJ2-5; TRBD1 is a possible D gene (5 bases). In DNA form, the CDR3 reads TGTGCCGGCGCGGCTACAGGTCGAGAGACCCAGTACTTC. Translating gives CAGAATGRETQYF.